This T cell receptor beta chain is from a study of blood T cell repertoires in COVID-19. Study-wide context: The study drew acute and convalescent COVID-19 samples from the United States, Italy and Spain. T cells, B-cell-depleted T cells, or PBMCs supplied cDNA or gDNA.

Libraries were prepared by immunoSEQ multiplex PCR; TCRdb keeps only in-frame clonotypes and omits some of them. This table holds about 120,000 clones, 84% found once. The CDR3 sequence is 13 residues long. Trimming took off 4 bases at V and 10 bases at J, with 14 bases between the two ends. Germline CDR1 LNHDA, CDR2 SQIVND (reference sequence). The source is a woman in her twenties or thirties who had recovered from COVID-19. Sequencing was done on a sample of PBMCs or T cells enriched from blood (not recorded which). The V call is TRBV19, the J call TRBJ2-1; no reliable D call. The CDR3 here is CASSSSTGYEQFF. CDR3 coding DNA: TGTGCCAGTAGTAGTAGTACGGGTTACGAGCAGTTCTTC.